Listed below are T cell receptor beta chains from one sample, sequenced in a study of blood T cell repertoires in COVID-19. Assay: immunoSEQ multiplex PCR; the TCRdb copy retains only in-frame clones and omits some. The sample yields roughly 50,000 clones, roughly 90% seen once. The sequencing sample was made of peripheral blood. These TCRs come from a human donor in a cohort sampled during active COVID-19. The CDR3 runs from the conserved cysteine through the conserved F or W. The D gene is left open where the match is weak. Not all rows give a size; the values are once, few, many and, for expanded clones, a class.

j_gene,d_gene,v_gene,abundance,CDR3nt,CDR3aa
TRBJ2-3,TRBD1,TRBV6-4,NA,TGTGCCAGCAGCGGGACAGGGGGAACAGATACGCAGTATTTT,CASSGTGGTDTQYF
TRBJ2-5,NA,TRBV6-5,NA,TGTGCCAGCTGGAGAGCAGAGGAAGAGACCCAGTACTTC,CASWRAEEETQYF
TRBJ1-2,NA,TRBV7-8,NA,TGTGCCAGCAGCTCGCGTGAGGGGGATGGCTACACCTTC,CASSSREGDGYTF
TRBJ2-2,NA,TRBV2,NA,TGTGCCAGCGCCCTGGGACTTCGCACCGGGGAGCTGTTTTTT,CASALGLRTGELFF
TRBJ2-2,TRBD2,TRBV18,NA,TGTGCCAGCTCACCCCCGGGACTAGCGGGGGGAACCGGGGAGCTGTTTTTT,CASSPPGLAGGTGELFF
TRBJ1-2,TRBD1,TRBV28,NA,TGTGCCAGCCGTGACGGGACAGGGTCAGGGTATGGCTACACCTTC,CASRDGTGSGYGYTF
TRBJ1-2,NA,TRBV3-1/TRBV3-2,NA,TGTGCCAGCAGCCAACTAAGTGGCTACACCTTC,CASSQLSGYTF
TRBJ1-5,NA,TRBV6-5,few,TGTGCCAGCACGGACGGACGGGGTCAGCCCCAGCATTTT,CASTDGRGQPQHF
TRBJ1-6,NA,TRBV16,NA,TGTGCCAGCAGCCAATCGACGGGGGGTGGGCTACCCCTCCACTTT,CASSQSTGGGLPLHF
TRBJ2-1,NA,TRBV12-1,NA,TGTGCCAGCAGCCCCACATCCGGGACAGGGTACAATGAGCAGTTCTTC,CASSPTSGTGYNEQFF
TRBJ2-7,TRBD1,TRBV6-5,NA,TGTGCCAGCAGACACGGGACAGGTGGGCACGAGCAGTACTTC,CASRHGTGGHEQYF
TRBJ2-6,NA,TRBV6-2/TRBV6-3,NA,TGTGCCAGCAGTTACTCGACTGGTAACTCTGGGGCCAACGTCCTGACTTTC,CASSYSTGNSGANVLTF
TRBJ1-2,TRBD1,TRBV6-6,NA,TGTGCCAGCAGTTACATGGGACAGGGTGATGGCTACACCTTC,CASSYMGQGDGYTF
TRBJ1-4,TRBD1,TRBV19,NA,TGTGCCAGTAGGATAACCGGACAGGGGGTCGAAAAACTGTTTTTT,CASRITGQGVEKLFF
TRBJ2-5,TRBD2,TRBV11-2,NA,TGTGCCAGCAGCGGACTAGCCCTCCAAGAGACCCAGTACTTC,CASSGLALQETQYF
TRBJ2-3,NA,TRBV7-2,NA,TGTGCCAGCAGCTGGGGACTGGGGACAGATACGCAGTATTTT,CASSWGLGTDTQYF
TRBJ2-7,NA,TRBV30,NA,TGTGCCTGGAGTACGCTTGGGGCCAGCCTCCGCGAGCAGTACTTC,CAWSTLGASLREQYF
TRBJ2-1,TRBD2,TRBV15,NA,TGTGCCACCAGCCCGGGGGGACTATTTTACAATGAGCAGTTCTTC,CATSPGGLFYNEQFF
TRBJ2-1,TRBD2,TRBV9,NA,TGTGCCAGCAGCGTAGAGCCAGGCGGGGGGGCCAGTGAGCAGTTCTTC,CASSVEPGGGASEQFF
TRBJ1-4,TRBD1,TRBV7-2,NA,TGTGCCAGCAGCCTCTGGACAGGGCGACGGGAAAAACTGTTTTTT,CASSLWTGRREKLFF
TRBJ2-5,TRBD2,TRBV2,NA,TGTGCCAGCATCAGCGGGGGGGGGACCCAGTACTTC,CASISGGGTQYF
TRBJ1-2,TRBD1,TRBV9,NA,TGTGCCAGCAGCCTAGGGGAGAAACAGGGGACTTTCTATGGCTACACCTTC,CASSLGEKQGTFYGYTF
TRBJ1-1,TRBD1,TRBV6-6,NA,TGTGCCAGCAGTGGGACAGGTTGGACTGAAGCTTTCTTT,CASSGTGWTEAFF
TRBJ1-6,NA,TRBV18,NA,TGTGCCAGCTCACGTGACGGGACTCGGGCGTGGGGTAATTCACCCCTCCACTTT,CASSRDGTRAWGNSPLHF
TRBJ2-1,TRBD2,TRBV7-2,NA,TGTGCCAGCAGCTTACTAGCGGGGGTAGAAACTTCCTACAATGAGCAGTTCTTC,CASSLLAGVETSYNEQFF
TRBJ1-1,NA,TRBV10-3,NA,TGTGCCACGATAGGGGCTGGGACTGAAGCTTTCTTT,CATIGAGTEAFF
TRBJ1-5,NA,TRBV7-2,few,TGTGCCAGCAGCTTAGGGTCAGGGAATCCTCAGCCCCAGCATTTT,CASSLGSGNPQPQHF
TRBJ1-1,TRBD1,TRBV3-1/TRBV3-2,NA,TGTGCCAGCAGCCAAGGATTCAGGGGGGACTTGGGGGCTTTCTTT,CASSQGFRGDLGAFF
TRBJ1-2,TRBD1,TRBV4-1,few,TGCGCCAGCACCCCGATTCGACAGGGGTATGGCTACACCTTC,CASTPIRQGYGYTF
TRBJ2-2,NA,TRBV9,NA,TGTGCCAGCAGCCCCCCGACTAGAGGAGCGGCCGTGCCCGGGGAGCTGTTTTTT,CASSPPTRGAAVPGELFF
TRBJ2-1,TRBD2,TRBV9,NA,TGTGCCAGCAGCGTAGAGGCGACCCTGTGGACTAGCGGGGTATCCTACAATGAGCAGTTCTTC,CASSVEATLWTSGVSYNEQFF
TRBJ2-3,TRBD1,TRBV7-9,NA,TGTGCCAGCAGCTTCGACAGGGGGCTCACAGATACGCAGTATTTT,CASSFDRGLTDTQYF
TRBJ2-7,TRBD1,TRBV27,NA,TGTGCCAGCAGTACCCGACAGGGTATGAGCGAGCAGTACTTC,CASSTRQGMSEQYF
TRBJ1-2,TRBD1,TRBV7-8,NA,TGTGCCAGCAGCGGCTACAGGGGGTCTAACTATGGCTACACCTTC,CASSGYRGSNYGYTF
TRBJ2-7,NA,TRBV10-3,NA,TGTGCCATCAGTGATCAGTTCTACGAGCAGTACTTC,CAISDQFYEQYF
TRBJ1-5,NA,TRBV5-8,NA,TGTGCCAGCAGCTTCCAGAATTATTATAGCAATCAGCCCCAGCATTTT,CASSFQNYYSNQPQHF
TRBJ1-3,NA,TRBV5-6,NA,TGTGCCAGCAGCTTGGAAAGAACCCCTAGCTCTGGAAACACCATATATTTT,CASSLERTPSSGNTIYF
TRBJ2-5,TRBD2,TRBV7-8,NA,TGTGCCAGCAGCTCGGGGGGAAGGGATCAAGAGACCCAGTACTTC,CASSSGGRDQETQYF
TRBJ2-3,NA,TRBV28,NA,TGTGCCAGCAGCCCCTCCGGGAGACTCACAGATACGCAGTATTTT,CASSPSGRLTDTQYF
TRBJ2-5,TRBD2,TRBV7-2,NA,TGTGCCAGCAGCTCACGACTAGCGGGTGACCAAGAGACCCAGTACTTC,CASSSRLAGDQETQYF
TRBJ1-2,TRBD1,TRBV30,NA,TGTGCCTGGAGTCTCGGGACAGGGACCGTCGGCTACACCTTC,CAWSLGTGTVGYTF
TRBJ2-3,TRBD1,TRBV4-3,once,TGCGCCAGCAGCCAAGAATATCACAGGGGGGATACGCAGTATTTT,CASSQEYHRGDTQYF
TRBJ1-4,NA,TRBV2,NA,TGTGCCGGCAGAGCATCGGAAAAACTGTTTTTT,CAGRASEKLFF
TRBJ1-1,NA,TRBV7-8,NA,TGTGCCAGCAGCTTAGGGAGGAACACTGAAGCTTTCTTT,CASSLGRNTEAFF
TRBJ2-1,NA,TRBV7-9,NA,TGTGCCAGTCGCCCAGCCGGGCGGAGTGGGACTTCCTACAATGAGCAGTTCTTC,CASRPAGRSGTSYNEQFF
TRBJ1-2,NA,TRBV12-3/TRBV12-4,NA,TGTGCCAGCAGTTTCCGAGGGTATGGCTACACCTTC,CASSFRGYGYTF
TRBJ1-5,TRBD1,TRBV27,NA,TGTGCCAGCAGTTTATACTCTATTTGGGACAGGGGGCAGAGCAATCAGCCCCAGCATTTT,CASSLYSIWDRGQSNQPQHF
TRBJ2-7,NA,TRBV6-4,NA,TGTGCCAGCAGGGGTAGTAGGGGCGACTACGAGCAGTACTTC,CASRGSRGDYEQYF
TRBJ1-1,NA,TRBV30,NA,TGTGCCTGGAGTGGAGGGCAGCTTAACACTGAAGCTTTCTTT,CAWSGGQLNTEAFF
TRBJ1-1,NA,TRBV11-2,NA,TGTGCCAGCAGCTTAGGACGACAGTTGAACACTGAAGCTTTCTTT,CASSLGRQLNTEAFF
TRBJ1-5,NA,TRBV6-2/TRBV6-3,few,TGTGCCAGCAGTTACTTTGGGCAGGGGACCCTAAGAAATCAGCCCCAGCATTTT,CASSYFGQGTLRNQPQHF